This T cell receptor beta chain came from a study of blood T cell repertoires in COVID-19 (dated by TCRdb to about 2020). Background on the whole study: Samples covering the acute and convalescent phases of COVID-19 were provided by collaborators in the United States, Italy and Spain. The material from the prospective study consisted of cDNA or gDNA derived from T cells, B-cell-depleted T cells, or PBMCs. Deeply sampled blood TCRbeta repertoires from subjects exposed to, actively infected with, or recovered from COVID-19 were included in the dataset. The repertoires were released in a freely available public database intended as a resource for research on the immune response to SARS-CoV-2. The samples were drawn from two sources: the first 160 participants of the ongoing ImmuneRACE study, and over 1,000 subjects contributed by 6 global collaborators. The sample metadata nearly always contained a de-identified subject ID, COVID-19 status, age in years and sex. Where available, HLA class I and class II types were obtained from metadata supplied by the sample provider rather than from assay-based typing. Study-level results and caveats: The amount of clinical and demographic metadata varied by source and participant and was provided uncurated.

After removal of 0 bases from V and 7 bases from J, the junction retains 7 bases not matched to a gene. From a lookup of the germline V gene, CDR1 and CDR2 are SGDLS and YYNGEE. The CDR3 contains 16 residues, cysteine and phenylalanine counted. Left in the record is the CDR3 DNA by itself, 48 bases read in frame from the first base. The immunoSEQ Assay, a bias-controlled multiplex PCR, was used to amplify TCRbeta CDR3 regions from genomic DNA. The paper's processing steps were these. The number of nucleated cells in each sample was estimated by amplification of reference gene primers within the assay. To quantify the absolute abundance of each unique TCRbeta CDR3 rearrangement, sequence reads were collapsed and filtered. For each sample, productive Simpson clonality was calculated as the square root of Simpson's diversity index across productive rearrangements. TCRdb's version of the immuneACCESS table is confined to in-frame rearrangements and falls short of the full clone set. An unresolved V gene accounts for under half of the shortfall where checked; the remainder is of unknown origin. That table furnishes V, J and clone size, whereas the DNA furnished D and trimming. The sample yields 150,000 to 200,000 clones; 80% to 85% were counted once. Over 2% of the sample lies in the top ten.

Collaborating institutions collected whole blood in K2EDTA tubes following their own protocols. For TCRbeta analysis, collaborators shipped samples as frozen whole blood, isolated PBMCs, or DNA extracted from either of those sample types. To note about this clone: The clone's antigen remains unknown. Within one base of it there is no much larger clone, and no base qualities were kept.

The sequencing input was peripheral blood. The receptor's source is a human donor with acute or convalescent COVID-19. The donor label of this sample is uncertain. The chain is encoded by TRBV9 joined to TRBJ2-3; 11 central bases correspond to TRBD2. The sequenced DNA is TGTGCCAGCAGCGTAGCGATTAGCGGGGGGGTGAATACGCAGTATTTT. Translated, this is CASSVAISGGVNTQYF.